Sequencing of this T cell receptor (beta chain) was carried out in a study of blood T cell repertoires in COVID-19. About the research overall: Samples of COVID-19 (acute and convalescent) were obtained from the United States, Italy and Spain.

Source study methods: Amplification with reference gene primers provided the estimates of nucleated cell counts. The method was immunoSEQ multiplex PCR; TCRdb's version includes in-frame clones alone and lacks a portion of them. Clonal size and the V and J genes are those of that table, whereas D and trimming came from the DNA. Found here are 55,000 or so clones, 90% of them singletons; the top ten hold 5.5% to 7.5%. The sequence was obtained from a man aged 35-49 years with acute or convalescent COVID-19. Material for sequencing was peripheral blood.

CDR3 in amino acids: CASSGQISPLHF. As DNA, the CDR3 is TGTGCCAGCAGCGGACAGATTTCACCCCTCCACTTT. The rearrangement links TRBV11-2 to TRBJ1-6; D is perhaps TRBD1 (6 bases). V lost 5 bases and J lost 9, with 8 bases in between. CDR3 length equals 12 residues. Germline CDR1 is SGHAT and CDR2 is FQNNGV.